This paragraph covers one T cell receptor (beta chain) sequence. This sample is drawn from a study of blood T cell repertoires in COVID-19. Study in general: The United States, Italy and Spain were the sources of the acute and convalescent COVID-19 samples. The cDNA or gDNA used as material had been derived from T cells, B-cell-depleted T cells, or PBMCs.

Trimming cost V 5 bases and J 7 bases, with 24 bases left between them. The CDR3 runs 17 residues. Germline V gene lookup returns CDR1 MNHEY and CDR2 SVGEGT. As originally analysed: From reference gene primer amplification, estimates of nucleated cell counts were derived. TCRdb's copy holds only in-frame clones and misses some; the assay was immunoSEQ multiplex PCR. The V and J calls and clone size come from that table; D and trimming were worked out from the DNA. The sample includes about 150,000 clones, about 80% of them seen just once. What was sequenced was peripheral blood. This chain uses TRBV6-2 or TRBV6-3 with TRBJ2-1, with D possibly matching TRBD2 (6 bases). This TCR was sampled from a man in his fifties or sixties with acute or convalescent COVID-19. In DNA, the CDR3 is TGTGCCAGCAGTCCCGGAGGACCCACCCCTGGGGGGAATGAGCAGTTCTTC. It encodes CASSPGGPTPGGNEQFF.